The 9 T cell receptor beta chains below come from one sample, sequenced in a study of cytomegalovirus exposure and HLA in healthy donors. PCR primers comprised 60 Vbeta and 13 Jbeta primers. TCRdb keeps only in-frame clones here, not all; method: immunoSEQ multiplex PCR. Among hundreds of thousands of clones listed, over 70% were seen once. Sequencing input: PBMCs. These receptors originate from a woman aged 60 to 75 in good health and CMV-seropositive.

The gene calls are TRBV28 and TRBJ1-2; no reliable D call. The CDR3 spans 11 residues. In germline, CDR1 is MDHEN, CDR2 SYDVKM. V dropped 6 bases and J dropped 7 bases, with 9 bases sitting between them. DNA for the CDR3: TGTGCCAGCAGCGTTTGGAGTGGCTACACCTTC. As protein: CASSVWSGYTF.

This chain uses TRBV4-1 with TRBJ1-1; D is ambiguous. V lost 3 bases and J 1 base, leaving 12 bases between the germline ends. CDR1 is MGHRA and CDR2 is YSYEKL in the germline V gene. This CDR3 is 15 amino acids long. CDR3 sequence (DNA): TGCGCCAGCAGCCACCCGGGGAGGTCGAACACTGAAGCTTTCTTT. Translation: CASSHPGRSNTEAFF.

The rearrangement joins TRBV20-1 to TRBJ1-3; a possible D gene is TRBD1 (5 bases). The CDR3 extends over 11 amino acids. Trimming stripped 6 bases from V and 9 bases from J, with 12 bases between. CDR1 is DFQATT, CDR2 SNEGSKA, per germline (reference sequence). CDR3 DNA: TGCAGTGCCAAGGGGTCGGGCACCATATATTTT. It codes for CSAKGSGTIYF.

This clone appeared once. The junction departs from germline at one end; a sequencing error may be responsible. This chain joins TRBV5-1 and TRBJ1-1; tentatively, D is TRBD1 (6 bases). Germline CDR1 reads SGHRS; CDR2 reads YFSETQ. CDR3 length: 13 residues. In DNA, the CDR3 is TGCGCCAGCAGCTCGGGGACATACACCGAAGCTTTCTTT. Translating gives CASSSGTYTEAFF.

The V gene is TRBV10-2, the J gene TRBJ1-1; tentative D call: TRBD1 (5 bases). Germline V gene lookup returns CDR1 WSHSY and CDR2 SAAADI. Between the trimmed V and J ends, which lost 3 bases and 3 bases, there was a span of 11 bases. The CDR3 spans 14 residues. The CDR3 bases are TGCGCCAGCAGTGACAGCGGGACCCACACTGAAGCTTTCTTT. Protein product: CASSDSGTHTEAFF.

In the case of this clone: An end of the junction differs from the germline gene, which may be a read error. The chain combines TRBV7-2 with TRBJ2-7, with 8 bases that match TRBD1. Germline assignment: CDR1 SGHTA and CDR2 FQGNSA. The CDR3 loop spans 14 amino acids. The CDR3 protein is CVSSLGQGWREQYF. For the CDR3, the DNA is TGTGTCAGCAGCCTCGGACAGGGCTGGCGAGAGCAGTACTTC.

This clone was observed a single time. This chain joins TRBV7-2 and TRBJ2-3; the match to TRBD2 covers 7 bases. Germline V CDR1 and CDR2: SGHTA, FQGNSA. This CDR3 comprises 15 residues. The junction had 3 bases not matched to a gene; V was cut back by 1 base and J by 2 bases. CDR3 protein: CASSLGAGYTDTQYF. As DNA, the CDR3 is TGTGCCAGCAGCTTAGGAGCGGGGTACACAGATACGCAGTATTTT.

This clone was counted a single time. The chain recombines TRBV5-1 with TRBJ1-4; 7 nucleotides align to TRBD1. The V and J ends lost 4 bases and 10 bases, in that order; junction bases with no gene match: 13. Germline values: CDR1 SGHRS, CDR2 YFSETQ. There are 15 residues in the CDR3. The CDR3 protein is CASSARQGSNGKLFF. The CDR3 DNA reads as TGCGCCAGCAGCGCCAGACAGGGCTCAAACGGAAAACTGTTTTTT.

This rearrangement joins TRBV18 to TRBJ1-3; D is perhaps TRBD1 (6 bases). The CDR3 contains 14 residues. Germline V gives CDR1 KGHSH, CDR2 LQKENI. The V end was cut by 5 bases, the J end by 4 bases, with 12 bases between. CDR3 residues: CASSGDTQGNTIYF. In DNA, the CDR3 is TGTGCCAGCTCAGGGGACACTCAAGGAAACACCATATATTTT.